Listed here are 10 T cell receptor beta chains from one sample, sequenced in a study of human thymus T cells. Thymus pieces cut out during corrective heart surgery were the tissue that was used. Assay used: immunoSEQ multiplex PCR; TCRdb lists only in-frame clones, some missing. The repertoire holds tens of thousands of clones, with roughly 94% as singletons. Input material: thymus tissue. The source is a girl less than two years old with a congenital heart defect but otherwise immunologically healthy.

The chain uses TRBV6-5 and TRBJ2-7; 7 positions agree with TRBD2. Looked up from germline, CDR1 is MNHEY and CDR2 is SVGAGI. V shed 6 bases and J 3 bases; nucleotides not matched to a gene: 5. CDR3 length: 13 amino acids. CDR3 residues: CASSITGGYEQYF. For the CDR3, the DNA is TGTGCCAGCAGCATTACGGGGGGCTACGAGCAGTACTTC.

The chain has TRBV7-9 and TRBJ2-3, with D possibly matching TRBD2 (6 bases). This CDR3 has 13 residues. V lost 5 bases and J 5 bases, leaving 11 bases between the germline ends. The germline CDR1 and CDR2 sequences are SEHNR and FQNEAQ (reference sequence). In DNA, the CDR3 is TGTGCCAGCAGCGCCACGGGACTAGATACGCAGTATTTT. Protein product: CASSATGLDTQYF. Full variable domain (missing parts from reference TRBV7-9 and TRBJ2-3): DTGVSQNPRHKITKRGQNVTFRCDPISEHNRLYWYRQTLGQGPEFLTYFQNEAQLEKSRLLSDRFSAERPKGSFSTLEIQRTEQGDSAMYLCASSATGLDTQYFGPGTRLTVL.

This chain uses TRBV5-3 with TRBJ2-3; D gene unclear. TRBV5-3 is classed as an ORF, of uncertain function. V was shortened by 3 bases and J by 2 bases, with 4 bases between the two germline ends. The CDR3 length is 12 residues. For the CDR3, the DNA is TGTGCCAGAAGCTGGGACACAGATACGCAGTATTTT. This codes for CARSWDTDTQYF.

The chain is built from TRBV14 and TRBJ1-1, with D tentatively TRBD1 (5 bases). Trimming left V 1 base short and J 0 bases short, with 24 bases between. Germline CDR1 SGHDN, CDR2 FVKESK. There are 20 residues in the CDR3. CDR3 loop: CASSQGTGQRGWRMNTEAFF. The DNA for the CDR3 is TGTGCCAGCAGCCAAGGGACGGGTCAAAGGGGCTGGAGGATGAACACTGAAGCTTTCTTT.

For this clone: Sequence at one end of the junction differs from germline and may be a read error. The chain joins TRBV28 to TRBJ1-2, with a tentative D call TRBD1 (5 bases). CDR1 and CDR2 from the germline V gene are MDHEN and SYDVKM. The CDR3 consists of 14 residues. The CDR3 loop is CGHQGEESKDGYTF. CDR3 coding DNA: TGCGGGCATCAGGGAGAAGAGTCAAAAGATGGCTACACCTTC.

The CDR3 DNA reads as TGTGCCACCAGCAGAGTATTGACCTCGCCGGGACAGGGAGCCAATCAGCCCCAGCATTTT. Its translation: CATSRVLTSPGQGANQPQHF. The chain has TRBV15 and TRBJ1-5, with TRBD1 matching 9 bases. The V gene end was trimmed by 1 base and the J gene end by 3 bases; junction bases not matched to a gene: 16. The CDR3 has 20 residues. CDR1 is LNHNV and CDR2 is YYDKDF in the germline V gene (reference sequence).

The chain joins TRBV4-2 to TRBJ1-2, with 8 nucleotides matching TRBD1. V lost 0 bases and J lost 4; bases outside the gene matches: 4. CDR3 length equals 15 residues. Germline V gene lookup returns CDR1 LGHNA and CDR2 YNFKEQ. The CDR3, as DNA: TGTGCCAGCAGCCAAGATACAGGGGGGGTCTATGGCTACACCTTC. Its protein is CASSQDTGGVYGYTF.

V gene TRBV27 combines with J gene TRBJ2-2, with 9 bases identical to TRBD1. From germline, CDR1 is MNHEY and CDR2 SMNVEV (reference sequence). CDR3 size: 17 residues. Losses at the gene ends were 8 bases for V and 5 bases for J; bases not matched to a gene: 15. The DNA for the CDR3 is TGTGCCAGCGGCCGCATCGGGCCGGACAGGGGAACCGGGGAGCTGTTTTTT. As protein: CASGRIGPDRGTGELFF.

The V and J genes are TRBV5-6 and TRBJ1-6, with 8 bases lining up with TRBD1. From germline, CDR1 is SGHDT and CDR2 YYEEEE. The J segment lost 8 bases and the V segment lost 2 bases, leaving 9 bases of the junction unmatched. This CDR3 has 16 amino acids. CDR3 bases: TGTGCCAGCAGCTTAGGAGGGCGGACAGGGCATTCACCCCTCCACTTT. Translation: CASSLGGRTGHSPLHF.

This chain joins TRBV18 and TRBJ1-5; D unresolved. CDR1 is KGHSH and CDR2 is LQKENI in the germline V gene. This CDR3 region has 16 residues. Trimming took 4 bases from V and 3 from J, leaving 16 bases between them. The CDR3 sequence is CASSLSDRTDNQPQHF. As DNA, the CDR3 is TGTGCCAGCTCACTATCGGACCGGACCGACAATCAGCCCCAGCATTTT.